Shown below are 2 T cell receptor delta chains from a single sample sequenced in a study of γδ T cells in repeated Plasmodium falciparum infection. TCRdb called clones anew from the multiplex PCR reads with CATT. The sample holds more than 70,000 delta-chain clones; approximately 1% are singletons and the top ten take nearly 10%. Gammadelta T cells were flow-sorted from PBMC into Vgamma9/Vdelta2+ and Vdelta2-negative populations for bulk analysis. Sequencing input: gamma-delta T cells from blood. These receptors were collected from a pool of human donors (malaria-infected and uninfected, not separated).

As for this clone: A single base is all that separates this from a far larger clone, so a read error is likely. Other DNA sequences in this specimen translate into the identical CDR3. The V gene is TRDV1, the J gene TRDJ4; 13 positions match TRDD3. TCRdb gives no J gene; it was assigned here by matching the DNA to germline. Germline V gives CDR1 TSWWSYY, CDR2 QGS. The CDR3 has 22 residues. As DNA, the CDR3 is TGCGCTCTTGGGGAACTATTACACCACCACGCTGTACTGGGGGATACGCCGGGACCCCTGATCTTT. The encoded protein is CALGELLHHHAVLGDTPGPLIF.

This clone was seen repeatedly, ten times or more. The amino acid sequence in TCRdb belongs to a much larger clone and departs from this DNA's translation at residue 18, likely a sequencing read error; the sequence shown is translated from the DNA. In DNA form, the CDR3 reads TGTGCCTGTTCCTTCCTACGTACTGGGGGATCGGCTTCCAGCGATAAACTCACCTTT. This encodes CACSFLRTGGSASSDKLTF. The chain couples TRDV2 to TRDJ1; D possibly corresponds to TRDD3 (10 bases). The CDR3 is made up of 19 amino acids. CDR1 GEAIGNYY and CDR2 EKD come from the germline V gene.